The 9 T cell receptor beta chains below all came from one sample that was sequenced in a study of CD8 T cells in ankylosing spondylitis. Using its own MiXCR run on the 5' RACE reads, TCRdb lists one record per CDR3 protein. The data hold some 800,000 distinct CDR3 sequences, with about an eighth observed a single time. No antigen has been assigned to these receptors. The study, taken as a whole, reports: Ankylosing spondylitis blood appeared to carry a characteristic TCR beta motif of roughly 8 highly homologous variants.

The sample was blood, either unsorted or a sorted T cell fraction (not recorded which). Receptors were obtained from a male donor with ankylosing spondylitis.

This clonotype was picked up a small number of times. The gene calls are TRBV9 and TRBJ2-7; tentatively, D is TRBD2 (6 bases). CDR3 size: 14 residues. Germline lookup yields CDR1 SGDLS and CDR2 YYNGEE. The germline V and J ends were trimmed by 1 base and 2 bases, with 10 bases remaining between them. CDR3 sequence: CASSVLAGPYEQYF. In DNA form, the CDR3 reads TGTGCCAGCAGCGTACTGGCGGGGCCCTACGAGCAGTACTTC.

The chain uses TRBV6-2 or TRBV6-3 and TRBJ2-7; D ambiguous. V was pared by 9 bases and J by 1 base, with 7 bases between. From germline, CDR1 is MNHEY and CDR2 SVGEGT. The CDR3 sequence is 11 residues long. The CDR3 here is CASTTSYEQYF. CDR3 coding DNA: TGTGCCAGTACTACGTCCTACGAGCAGTACTTC.

The chain is built from TRBV7-9 and TRBJ2-7; the D gene is possibly TRBD2 (6 bases). The germline CDR1 and CDR2 sequences are SEHNR and FQNEAQ (reference sequence). With 7 bases removed from V and 0 bases from J, the gap between germline ends came to 13 bases. This CDR3 comprises 14 residues. The CDR3 loop is CASKKEGHSYEQYF. The CDR3 DNA reads as TGTGCCAGCAAAAAGGAGGGCCACTCCTACGAGCAGTACTTC.

This clonotype appeared a few times. The V and J genes are TRBV7-3 and TRBJ2-4; tentatively, D is TRBD1 (6 bases). From germline, CDR1 is SGHTA and CDR2 FQGTGA. This CDR3 is 15 amino acids long. The ends were cut back, 5 bases at V and 2 bases at J, with 13 bases in the middle. Here the CDR3 reads CASSPQGSTKNIQYF. The CDR3 DNA is TGTGCCAGCAGCCCACAGGGTTCGACCAAAAACATTCAGTACTTC.

The chain employs TRBV18 and TRBJ2-5; 10 nucleotides align to TRBD1. CDR1 is KGHSH, CDR2 LQKENI, per germline. CDR3 length equals 15 residues. V gave up 3 bases and J gave up 3 bases; unmatched junction bases: 4. CDR3 residues: CASSPSGTGEETQYF. In nucleotides, the CDR3 is TGTGCCAGCTCACCCTCCGGGACAGGGGAAGAGACCCAGTACTTC.

Ten or more counts support this clonotype. The rearrangement uses TRBV12-3 or TRBV12-4 and TRBJ2-1, with TRBD2 as a possible D gene (6 bases). CDR3 length: 17 residues. V lost 7 bases, J lost 6 bases, and 25 bases lay in between. The CDR3 protein is CASTAPSEGIRVNEQFF. The CDR3 region has the DNA TGTGCCAGCACGGCTCCCTCGGAGGGGATCAGGGTCAATGAGCAGTTCTTC.

The V and J genes are TRBV15 and TRBJ2-2; 7 bases match TRBD1. The CDR3 contains 16 residues. With 1 base clipped from V and 0 bases from J, the junction kept 2 bases outside the gene matches. The germline V gene has CDR1 LNHNV and CDR2 YYDKDF (reference sequence). The CDR3 sequence: CATSRGQGPNTGELFF. The CDR3 nucleotides read TGTGCCACCAGCAGAGGACAGGGACCGAACACCGGGGAGCTGTTTTTT.

The rearrangement uses TRBV7-2 and TRBJ2-7, with D possibly being TRBD2 (6 bases). CDR3 length equals 16 residues. Germline CDR1 is SGHTA and CDR2 is FQGNSA. The V and J ends lost 5 bases and 0 bases respectively, with 17 bases between them. The CDR3 reads CASSPLRARGSYEQYF. The CDR3 bases are TGTGCCAGCAGCCCGTTGAGGGCGCGGGGCTCCTACGAGCAGTACTTC.

This clonotype was seen more than once but under ten times. V gene TRBV6-1 combines with J gene TRBJ1-3, with a possible D match to TRBD1 (5 bases). The length of the CDR3 is 14 residues. Germline V gives CDR1 MNHNS, CDR2 SASEGT. With 5 bases removed from V and 2 bases from J, the gap between germline ends came to 10 bases. CDR3 in DNA: TGTGCCAGCAGTCTAGGGGTACCTGGAAACACCATATATTTT. It yields the protein CASSLGVPGNTIYF.